One and the same sample provided the 5 T cell receptor beta chains below, sequenced in a study of technical replicates of blood from a handful of donors. Profiling relied on immunoSEQ multiplex PCR, and the TCRdb table lists in-frame clones only, not all of them. The table lists around 67,000 clones, approximately 83% of them singletons. The specimen sequenced was PBMCs. The source of these receptors is a human donor in good health. Some clones in this sample may be carry-over from other donors' samples.

The rearrangement links TRBV6-5 to TRBJ2-1, with TRBD1 matching 8 bases. Germline V gives CDR1 MNHEY, CDR2 SVGAGI. Germline trimming cut 5 bases from V and 2 bases from J; bases unmatched to any gene: 5. The CDR3 sequence is 15 residues long. The DNA of the CDR3 is TGTGCCAGCAGTAAGTACAGGGGGGCCTACAATGAGCAGTTCTTC. Protein sequence: CASSKYRGAYNEQFF.

The V call is TRBV4-3, the J call TRBJ2-7; D is unclear. V was clipped by 8 bases and J by 6 bases, with 11 bases between them. Germline CDR1 reads LGHNA; CDR2 reads YSLEER. The CDR3 is made up of 11 amino acids. CDR3 nucleotide sequence: TGCGCCAGCCCCCGGTGCTCCGAGCAGTACTTC. Amino acid sequence: CASPRCSEQYF.

The chain uses TRBV30 and TRBJ2-1; 7 bases agree with TRBD1. The V and J ends lost 8 bases and 5 bases, in that order; junction bases with no gene match: 9. Germline V lookup: CDR1 GTSNPN, CDR2 SVGIG (reference sequence). The CDR3 has 13 amino acids. CDR3 sequence: CARNRGWNNEQFF. The CDR3 DNA reads as TGTGCCCGAAACAGGGGTTGGAACAATGAGCAGTTCTTC.

This sequence joins TRBV18 and TRBJ2-3; D might be TRBD2 (5 bases). The length of the CDR3 is 13 residues. Germline CDR1 KGHSH, CDR2 LQKENI. Deletions cut 5 bases from V and 3 bases from J, with 9 bases between. In DNA, the CDR3 is TGTGCCAGCTCAGTCCCGGGAACAGATACGCAGTATTTT. It is translated as CASSVPGTDTQYF.

The chain couples TRBV5-4 to TRBJ2-7; 9 bases map to TRBD2. Trimming cost V 2 bases and J 4 bases; bases outside gene matches: 10. Germline loops: CDR1 SGHNT, CDR2 YYREEE (reference sequence). This CDR3 spans 16 amino acids. CDR3 sequence reads: CASSFSQTSGDYEQYF. CDR3 DNA sequence: TGTGCCAGCAGCTTTTCCCAGACTAGCGGAGATTACGAGCAGTACTTC. Complete variable domain (other parts from reference TRBV5-4 and TRBJ2-7): ETGVTQSPTHLIKTRGQQVTLRCSSQSGHNTVSWYQQALGQGPQFIFQYYREEENGRGNFPPRFSGLQFPNYSSELNVNALELDDSALYLCASSFSQTSGDYEQYFGPGTRLTVT.